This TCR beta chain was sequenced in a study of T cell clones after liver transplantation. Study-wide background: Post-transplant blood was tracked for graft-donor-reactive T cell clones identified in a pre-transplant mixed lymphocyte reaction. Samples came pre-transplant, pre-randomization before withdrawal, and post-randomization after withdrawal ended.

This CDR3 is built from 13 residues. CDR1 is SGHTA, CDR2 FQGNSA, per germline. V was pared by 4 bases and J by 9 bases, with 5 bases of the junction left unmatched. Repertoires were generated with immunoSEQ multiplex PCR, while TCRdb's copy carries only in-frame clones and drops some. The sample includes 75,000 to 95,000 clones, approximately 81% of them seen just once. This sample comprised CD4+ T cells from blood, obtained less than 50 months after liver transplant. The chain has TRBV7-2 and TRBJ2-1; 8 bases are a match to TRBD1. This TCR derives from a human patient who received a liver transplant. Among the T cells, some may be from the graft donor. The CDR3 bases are TGTGCCAGCAGCTATGACAGGGGCGGTGAGCAGTTCTTC. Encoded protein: CASSYDRGGEQFF.